What follows are 21 T cell receptor beta chains derived from one specimen sequenced in a study of CD8+CD57+ T cells in acquired aplastic anemia. CDR3 and TCR beta VDJ profiling relied on genomic DNA as the template. TCRdb itself ran the reads through MiXCR, one entry per CDR3 protein. Counted here are roughly 170,000 distinct CDR3 sequences, 48% occurring once; the ten biggest clones make up 10% to 15%. Sequenced patients had shown CD8+CD57+ cell expansion by flow cytometry. Sequencing was carried out using sorted CD4+, CD8+, or CD8+CD57+ T cells (not recorded which) from PBMCs. Every receptor here comes from a human donor with aplastic anemia.

On this clonotype itself: Relative to the germline gene, one junction end is altered; a read error may explain this. The V gene is TRBV30, the J gene TRBJ1-6; 11 positions agree with TRBD1. The CDR3 runs 16 residues. Looked up from germline, CDR1 is GTSNPN and CDR2 is SVGIG (reference sequence). CDR3 DNA sequence: TGTGCCTGGGGTGTACGGTCGGGACAGGGGGAGTCACCCCTCCACTTT. Encoded protein: CAWGVRSGQGESPLHF.

This clonotype was seen many times. The chain is built from TRBV12-3 or TRBV12-4 and TRBJ1-4; a possible D gene is TRBD1 (6 bases). The ends were cut back, 6 bases at V and 7 bases at J, with 15 bases in the middle. The CDR3 is 14 residues long. The CDR3 DNA is TGTGCCAGCAGCCGGACAGCCGATCCTGAAAAACTGTTTTTT. This sequence encodes CASSRTADPEKLFF.

In its sample, this clonotype was seen many times. The chain couples TRBV20-1 to TRBJ2-1, with 11 bases matching TRBD2. Germline CDR1 and CDR2: DFQATT and SNEGSKA (reference sequence). The CDR3 has 15 amino acids. The trim removed 3 bases at V and 5 bases at J, leaving 6 bases unmatched. For the CDR3, the DNA is TGCAGTGCTAGCCCTCTAGCGGGGGGACACAATGAGCAGTTCTTC. This translates into CSASPLAGGHNEQFF.

The genes are TRBV19 and TRBJ2-5; TRBD2 agrees at 7 bases. J gave up 1 base and V 5 bases, and 10 bases lay outside the gene matches. Germline CDR1 and CDR2: LNHDA and SQIVND (reference sequence). This CDR3 is 16 amino acids long. In nucleotides, the CDR3 is TGTGCCAGTAGTTGGGTGCTAGCGGTACCCCAAGAGACCCAGTACTTC. Residues: CASSWVLAVPQETQYF.

This clonotype showed up many times. This chain joins TRBV5-1 and TRBJ2-2; 15 nucleotides match TRBD2. Germline assignment: CDR1 SGHRS and CDR2 YFSETQ. Unmatched junction bases numbered 7, after V lost 4 bases and J lost 0 bases. This CDR3 has 19 residues. In DNA, the CDR3 is TGCGCCAGCAGCGCCGGGACTAGCGGGGGGCACACGAACACCGGGGAGCTGTTTTTT. It translates to CASSAGTSGGHTNTGELFF.

The chain links TRBV4-2 to TRBJ1-2; 8 bases fit TRBD1. V lost 1 base to trimming and J lost 4 bases; unmatched junction nucleotides: 8. The CDR3 is 16 amino acids. Germline CDR1 reads LGHNA; CDR2 reads YNFKEQ. CDR3 nucleotide sequence: TGTGCCAGCAGCCAAGCGACAGGGGAGAGTAGCTATGGCTACACCTTC. Encoded protein: CASSQATGESSYGYTF.

A note on this clonotype: One end of the junction varies from germline; a read error may be responsible. V and J are TRBV15 and TRBJ1-5; D might be TRBD1 (6 bases). CDR1 and CDR2 (germline): LNHNV, YYDKDF (reference sequence). There are 13 residues in the CDR3. The DNA for the CDR3 is TGTGCCACCAGCACAGGGGTAATTCAGCCCCAGCACTTT. Its protein product is CATSTGVIQPQHF.

On this clonotype itself: Given a much more abundant clone one base away, this may be a read error. The rearrangement joins TRBV6-1 to TRBJ1-1; weak D call: TRBD1 (6 bases). V was pared by 6 bases and J by 4 bases, with 15 bases between. In germline, CDR1 is MNHNS, CDR2 SASEGT. This CDR3 has 14 amino acids. The CDR3 DNA sequence: TGTGCCAGCAGGCCCAGGGGTAGGCGCACTGAAGCTTTCTTT. Amino acid sequence: CASRPRGRRTEAFF.

There are a few counts of this clonotype. The gene calls are TRBV30 and TRBJ1-2; possibly TRBD1 for D (6 bases). The CDR3 length is 11 residues. Deletions cut 0 bases from V and 8 bases from J, with 7 bases between. The V gene's germline CDR1 is GTSNPN and CDR2 SVGIG (reference sequence). The chain's CDR3 is CAWSVGAGYTF. CDR3 DNA sequence: TGTGCCTGGAGTGTGGGGGCGGGCTACACCTTC. The full variable domain, its missing parts supplied by reference TRBV30 and TRBJ1-2, is SQTIHQWPATLVQPVGSPLSLECTVEGTSNPNLYWYRQAAGRGLQLLFYSVGIGQISSEVPQNLSASRPQDRQFILSSKKLLLSDSGFYLCAWSVGAGYTFGSGTRLTVV.

This chain joins TRBV6-5 and TRBJ2-2; D is possibly TRBD1 (6 bases). V was trimmed by 5 bases and J by 6 bases, leaving 10 bases between them. Germline CDR1 reads MNHEY; CDR2 reads SVGAGI. This CDR3 spans 13 amino acids. The CDR3 DNA sequence: TGTGCCAGCAGTCTACAGGGTTCCGGGGAGCTGTTTTTT. It codes for CASSLQGSGELFF.

This clonotype was counted at least ten times. The chain employs TRBV7-9 and TRBJ2-7; TRBD1 or TRBD2 may be the D gene (6 bases each). The CDR3 spans 18 residues. Germline V gene lookup returns CDR1 SEHNR and CDR2 FQNEAQ (reference sequence). V was trimmed by 0 bases and J by 2 bases, leaving 20 bases between them. CDR3 nucleotides: TGTGCCAGCAGCTTAGCGAGGGCGGGGCGACGGGGGCCCTACGAGCAGTACTTC. Translating it yields CASSLARAGRRGPYEQYF.

The V gene is TRBV2, the J gene TRBJ2-1; 14 bases are shared with TRBD2. The CDR3 extends over 16 amino acids. Losses at the gene ends were 7 bases for V and 6 bases for J; bases not matched to a gene: 8. From germline, CDR1 is SNHLY and CDR2 FYNNEI. CDR3 sequence (DNA): TGTGCCAGCAAACGGACTAGCGGGGGGCCGCGCAATGAGCAGTTCTTC. It codes for CASKRTSGGPRNEQFF.

A note on this clonotype: This could be a read error, since a much larger clone is one nucleotide away. Because it lacks the conserved phenylalanine or tryptophan at the end, this CDR3 is likely a read error. V gene TRBV12-3 or TRBV12-4 combines with J gene TRBJ1-5; 8 bases agree with TRBD1. This CDR3 region has 15 residues. Trimming took 6 bases from V and 7 from J; bases not matched to a gene: 11. Here the CDR3 reads CASSSGGAGGQPQHL. The CDR3 bases are TGTGCCAGCAGCTCAGGGGGCGCCGGGGGCCAGCCCCAGCATCTT.

The chain combines TRBV6-2 or TRBV6-3 with TRBJ2-5; 8 positions match TRBD2. V shed 2 bases and J 5 bases; nucleotides not matched to a gene: 13. Germline V CDR1 and CDR2: MNHEY, SVGEGT. The CDR3 is 17 amino acids. The CDR3 spells CASSYGDQRGFGETQYF. CDR3 DNA: TGTGCCAGCAGTTACGGGGACCAGCGGGGGTTCGGGGAGACCCAGTACTTC.

The rearrangement links TRBV7-8 to TRBJ1-5, with D uncertain. V lost 5 bases to trimming and J lost 5 bases, with 22 bases between them. Germline V gene sequence: CDR1 SGHVS, CDR2 FQNEAQ. This CDR3 region has 17 residues. CDR3 DNA sequence: TGTGCCAGCAGCGACACCGGTGGCGGCGGAGCCTATCAGCCCCAGCATTTT. Protein: CASSDTGGGGAYQPQHF.

This clonotype was observed many times. The rearrangement uses TRBV24-1 and TRBJ2-3, with TRBD1 identical over 9 bases. V shed 3 bases and J 4 bases; nucleotides not matched to a gene: 7. Germline CDR1 reads KGHDR; CDR2 reads SFDVKD. CDR3 length: 16 residues. The CDR3 region is CATSDPGTGSSDTQYF. DNA for the CDR3: TGTGCCACCAGTGATCCCGGGACAGGGTCATCAGATACGCAGTATTTT.

At least ten counts were recorded for this clonotype. The genes are TRBV9 and TRBJ2-7; 8 bases are shared with TRBD1. V gave up 4 bases and J gave up 3 bases; unmatched junction bases: 12. CDR1 is SGDLS and CDR2 is YYNGEE in the germline V gene. The CDR3 runs to 16 residues. CDR3 protein: CASSRGSGQGGYEQYF. The DNA of the CDR3 is TGTGCCAGCAGCCGAGGCTCAGGACAGGGCGGCTACGAGCAGTACTTC.

The rearrangement uses TRBV2 and TRBJ1-2; D uncertain. V was cut by 9 bases and J by 8 bases, with 16 bases left in between. Germline assignment: CDR1 SNHLY and CDR2 FYNNEI. CDR3 length equals 12 residues. The CDR3 DNA follows: TGTGCCAGTTATCAGACGTACTTCGGCTACACCTTC. Translation: CASYQTYFGYTF.

J is TRBJ1-2 and V is TRBV5-5; 11 bases agree with TRBD1. This CDR3 has 17 residues. Germline CDR1 is SGHKS and CDR2 is YYEKEE (reference sequence). V lost 0 bases to trimming and J lost 4 bases; unmatched junction nucleotides: 8. Here the CDR3 reads CASSLGAGQGAVYGYTF. The CDR3 nucleotides are TGTGCCAGCAGCTTGGGGGCCGGACAGGGGGCTGTCTATGGCTACACCTTC.

This clonotype has more than one count but fewer than ten. V usage is TRBV4-2 and J usage is TRBJ2-1; possibly TRBD1 for D (6 bases). Per the germline V gene, CDR1 is LGHNA and CDR2 is YNFKEQ. The CDR3 loop spans 16 amino acids. V was pared by 4 bases and J by 4 bases, with 17 bases between. The CDR3 nucleotides are TGTGCCAGCAGCCCCAGGGGTGGGGTTTCGTACAATGAGCAGTTCTTC. It codes for CASSPRGGVSYNEQFF.

The rearrangement uses TRBV12-3 or TRBV12-4 and TRBJ1-3, with TRBD1 identical over 9 bases. Trimming removed 2 bases from V and 2 bases from J; junction bases left unmatched: 1. The CDR3 totals 15 residues. Here the CDR3 reads CASSLRTGAGNTIYF. The CDR3 coding sequence is TGTGCCAGCAGTTTACGGACAGGGGCTGGAAACACCATATATTTT.